This passage covers 16 T cell receptor beta chains from one sample sequenced in a study of CD4 T cells in relation to SARS-CoV-2 and coronaviruses (dated by TCRdb to the early 2020s). What these receptors recognize is not known. CD4+ T cells from unexposed donors were collected before the COVID-19 pandemic (2011-2018). After around ten days of culture, CD4+ T cells were isolated with the EasySep CD4+ T cell isolation kit. The library came from the immunoSEQ multiplex PCR assay. Held by TCRdb, this immuneACCESS table contains in-frame sequences only and omits some clones. Under half of the omission traces to an unresolved V gene where checked; the cause of the rest is unknown. The sample table lists some 20,000 clones, about 78% of them with a count of one. The top ten constitute under 25% of the sample. The sequencing input was CD4+ T cells from PBMCs, cultured in vitro. All receptors come from a human donor in good health.

This chain connects TRBV7-6 to TRBJ2-5, with D perhaps TRBD1 or TRBD2 (5 bases each). Trimming removed 2 bases at V and 4 bases at J, with 14 bases between. This CDR3 is 15 amino acids long. Germline lookup yields CDR1 SGHVS and CDR2 FNYEAQ. In DNA form, the CDR3 reads TGTGCCAGCAGCTTATTCCAGGGTGCGGGAGAGACCCAGTACTTC. Residues: CASSLFQGAGETQYF.

This chain joins TRBV6-5 and TRBJ2-7; D is undetermined. The length of the CDR3 is 14 residues. CDR1 and CDR2 (germline): MNHEY, SVGAGI. Trimming cost V 0 bases and J 4 bases, with 10 bases left between them. The DNA for the CDR3 is TGTGCCAGCAGTTACTCGATGTGGGAATACGAGCAGTACTTC. This translates into CASSYSMWEYEQYF.

This clone was detected a few times. This chain links TRBV2 with TRBJ2-2; D uncertain. The CDR3 spans 14 residues. V lost 8 bases to trimming and J lost 2 bases, with 12 bases between them. Germline lookup yields CDR1 SNHLY and CDR2 FYNNEI. In DNA, the CDR3 is TGTGCCAGCCTAAGGGCTGCCAACACCGGGGAGCTGTTTTTT. It translates to CASLRAANTGELFF.

This chain connects TRBV5-6 to TRBJ2-7; TRBD1 is a possible D gene (5 bases). Germline loops: CDR1 SGHDT, CDR2 YYEEEE. Deletions cut 0 bases from V and 0 bases from J, with 7 bases between. The CDR3 contains 14 residues. CDR3 protein: CASSLGDSSYEQYF. CDR3 nucleotides: TGTGCCAGCAGCTTGGGCGACAGCTCCTACGAGCAGTACTTC.

The chain is built from TRBV10-2 and TRBJ1-5; tentative D call: TRBD1 (5 bases). Per the germline V gene, CDR1 is WSHSY and CDR2 is SAAADI. V shed 2 bases and J shed 0 bases, with 17 bases lying between them. The CDR3 is 18 residues long. CDR3 nucleotide sequence: TGCGCCAGCAGTGAGGAGGGACGAGGCGGATATAGCAATCAGCCCCAGCATTTT. As protein: CASSEEGRGGYSNQPQHF.

The V gene is TRBV29-1, the J gene TRBJ2-1; 11 nucleotides agree with TRBD2. Losses at the gene ends were 5 bases for V and 2 bases for J; bases not matched to a gene: 8. The germline V gene has CDR1 SQVTM and CDR2 ANQGSEA. This CDR3 has 16 amino acids. CDR3 nucleotides: TGCAGCGTTTTAACTAGCGGGAGTGTCCCCTACAATGAGCAGTTCTTC. Translation: CSVLTSGSVPYNEQFF.

CDR3 amino acids: CASSLGASSYEQYF. CDR3 DNA sequence: TGTGCCAGCAGCTTAGGGGCCAGTTCCTACGAGCAGTACTTC. This chain connects TRBV7-8 to TRBJ2-7, with no clear D. Trimming pared 1 base from V and 1 base from J, leaving 8 bases between. The CDR3 is made up of 14 amino acids. In germline, CDR1 is SGHVS, CDR2 FQNEAQ. Full variable domain (remainder filled in from reference TRBV7-8 and TRBJ2-7): GAGVSQSPRYKVAKRGQDVALRCDPISGHVSLFWYQQALGQGPEFLTYFQNEAQLDKSGLPSDRFFAERPEGSVSTLKIQRTQQEDSAVYLCASSLGASSYEQYFGPGTRLTVT.

The chain uses TRBV6-4 and TRBJ2-4; D not resolved. Trimming took 3 bases from V and 9 from J, leaving 15 bases between them. From germline, CDR1 is MRHNA and CDR2 SNTAGT. This CDR3 has 14 amino acids. CDR3 in DNA: TGTGCCAGCAGTGAGGCTGGGGATGGTAGCATTCAGTACTTC. As protein: CASSEAGDGSIQYF.

The rearrangement links TRBV19 to TRBJ1-1, with TRBD1 matching 7 bases. Unmatched junction bases numbered 13, after V lost 7 bases and J lost 2 bases. The CDR3 contains 16 residues. Germline V gene lookup returns CDR1 LNHDA and CDR2 SQIVND (reference sequence). CDR3 coding DNA: TGTGCCAGTACCATGACAGGGACAACCCACAACACTGAAGCTTTCTTT. Protein: CASTMTGTTHNTEAFF.

This clone was counted only a few times. This sequence joins TRBV5-4 and TRBJ1-6; D call uncertain. V lost 3 bases and J lost 14, with 15 bases in between. This CDR3 comprises 13 residues. Germline assignment: CDR1 SGHNT and CDR2 YYREEE (reference sequence). CDR3 sequence reads: CASSSPSPNSLHF. The CDR3 DNA reads as TGTGCCAGCAGCTCCCCATCACCGAACTCCCTCCACTTT.

This chain joins TRBV11-3 and TRBJ2-7; D is unresolved. This CDR3 spans 13 amino acids. V shed 1 base and J shed 5 bases, with 9 bases lying between them. Per the germline V gene, CDR1 is SGHNT and CDR2 is YENEEA. Here the CDR3 reads CASSLGVGHEQYF. The CDR3 DNA reads TGTGCCAGCAGCTTAGGGGTGGGCCACGAGCAGTACTTC.

The V gene is TRBV5-1, the J gene TRBJ2-7, with TRBD1 matching 8 bases. The germline gives CDR1 SGHRS, CDR2 YFSETQ. Unmatched junction bases numbered 8, after V lost 8 bases and J lost 1 base. CDR3 length: 14 amino acids. The CDR3 reads CARRGQACSYEQYF. Written as DNA, the CDR3 is TGCGCCAGAAGGGGACAGGCGTGTTCCTACGAGCAGTACTTC.

J is TRBJ2-3 and V is TRBV19; 11 bases line up with TRBD1. The CDR3 contains 15 residues. CDR1 is LNHDA and CDR2 is SQIVND in the germline V gene (reference sequence). V dropped 9 bases and J dropped 0; count of bases not matched to a gene: 5. This chain's CDR3 is CASGQGASSTDTQYF. CDR3 sequence (DNA): TGTGCCAGCGGACAGGGGGCCTCTAGCACAGATACGCAGTATTTT. Full variable domain (missing parts from reference TRBV19 and TRBJ2-3): DGGITQSPKYLFRKEGQNVTLSCEQNLNHDAMYWYRQDPGQGLRLIYYSQIVNDFQKGDIAEGYSVSREKKESFPLTVTSAQKNPTAFYLCASGQGASSTDTQYFGPGTRLTVL.

This clone occurred a few times. The chain is built from TRBV2 and TRBJ2-7, with TRBD1 as a possible D gene (6 bases). Germline CDR1 and CDR2: SNHLY and FYNNEI. Deletions cut 5 bases from V and 0 bases from J, with 11 bases between. This CDR3 has 14 residues. CDR3 sequence reads: CASSLQGSSYEQYF. For the CDR3, the DNA is TGTGCCAGCAGTTTGCAGGGGTCCTCCTACGAGCAGTACTTC.

V and J are TRBV3-1 (or the pseudogene TRBV3-2) and TRBJ2-1; D is ambiguous. The CDR3 runs to 17 residues. Germline loops: CDR1 LGHDT, CDR2 YNNKEL (reference sequence). With 5 bases removed from V and 0 bases from J, the gap between germline ends came to 17 bases. The CDR3: CASSWVLAPNSYNEQFF. CDR3 bases: TGTGCCAGCAGCTGGGTCTTAGCTCCCAACTCCTACAATGAGCAGTTCTTC.

This clone is large in the sample. The chain is built from TRBV19 and TRBJ2-3; 7 bases agree with TRBD2. The CDR3 is 15 amino acids. Germline-derived CDR1 and CDR2 are LNHDA and SQIVND (reference sequence). V gave up 3 bases and J gave up 4 bases; unmatched junction bases: 7. The CDR3 nucleotides read TGTGCCAGTAGTATGAGTAGCGGGCTGGCAGATACGCAGTATTTT. Residues: CASSMSSGLADTQYF.